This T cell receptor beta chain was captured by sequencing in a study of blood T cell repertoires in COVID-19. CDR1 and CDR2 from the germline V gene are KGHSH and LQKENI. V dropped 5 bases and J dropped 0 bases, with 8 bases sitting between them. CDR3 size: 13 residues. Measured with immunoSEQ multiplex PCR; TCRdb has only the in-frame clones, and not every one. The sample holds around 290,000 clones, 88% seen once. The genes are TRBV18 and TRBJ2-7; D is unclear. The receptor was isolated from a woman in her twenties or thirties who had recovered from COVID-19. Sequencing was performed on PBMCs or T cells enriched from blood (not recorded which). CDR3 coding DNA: TGTGCCAGCTCAGTGGCATTCTCCTACGAGCAGTACTTC. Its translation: CASSVAFSYEQYF.